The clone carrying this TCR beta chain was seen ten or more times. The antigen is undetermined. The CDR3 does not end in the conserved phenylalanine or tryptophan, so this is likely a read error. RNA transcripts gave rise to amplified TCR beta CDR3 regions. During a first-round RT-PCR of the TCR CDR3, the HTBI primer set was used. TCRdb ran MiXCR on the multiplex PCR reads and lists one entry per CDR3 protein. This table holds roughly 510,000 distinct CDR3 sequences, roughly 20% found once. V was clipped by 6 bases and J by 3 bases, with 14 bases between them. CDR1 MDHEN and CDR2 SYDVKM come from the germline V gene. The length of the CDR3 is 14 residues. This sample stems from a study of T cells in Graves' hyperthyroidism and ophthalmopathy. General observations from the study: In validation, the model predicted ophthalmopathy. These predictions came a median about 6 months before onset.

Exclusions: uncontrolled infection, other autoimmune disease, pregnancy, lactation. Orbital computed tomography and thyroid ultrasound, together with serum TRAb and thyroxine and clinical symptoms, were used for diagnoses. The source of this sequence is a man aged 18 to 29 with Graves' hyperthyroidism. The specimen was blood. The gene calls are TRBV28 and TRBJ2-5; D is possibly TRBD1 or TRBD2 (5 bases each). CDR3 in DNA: TGTGCCAGCAGCGTCCGGGACGGTAAAGAGACCCAGTACCTC. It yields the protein CASSVRDGKETQYL.